This entry features one T cell receptor beta chain sequence. Per the authors' pipeline: Nucleated cell counts were estimated from reference gene primer amplification. TCRdb's table, derived via immunoSEQ multiplex PCR, lists solely in-frame clones and lacks some. V and J calls and clone size follow that table, whereas D and trimming were derived from the DNA. The sample holds 120,000 or so clones, around four fifths seen once. This specimen comes from a study of blood T cell repertoires in COVID-19. The wider study: Specimens from acute and convalescent COVID-19 originated in the United States, Italy and Spain. In each case, the material was cDNA or gDNA derived from T cells, B-cell-depleted T cells, or PBMCs.

Germline-derived CDR1 and CDR2 are LGHNA and YSLEER. The CDR3 contains 14 residues. The V and J ends lost 1 base and 7 bases, in that order; junction bases with no gene match: 6. What was sequenced was peripheral blood. This clonotype was sampled from a human donor in a cohort sampled during active COVID-19. This sequence joins TRBV4-3 and TRBJ2-5; 7 nucleotides agree with TRBD1. Here the CDR3 DNA reads TGCGCCAGCAGCCAAGTGGACAGGCCTGGGACCCAGTACTTC. Protein product: CASSQVDRPGTQYF.